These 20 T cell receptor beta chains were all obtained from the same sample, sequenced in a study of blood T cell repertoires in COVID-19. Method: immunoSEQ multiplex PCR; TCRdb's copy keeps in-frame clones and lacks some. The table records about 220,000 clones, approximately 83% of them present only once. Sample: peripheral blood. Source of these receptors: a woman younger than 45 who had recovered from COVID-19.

Here the CDR3 reads CASSFGLAFVDEQFF. CDR3 nucleotides: TGCGCCAGCAGCTTTGGACTAGCATTCGTCGATGAGCAGTTCTTC. This sequence joins TRBV5-1 and TRBJ2-1; TRBD2 matches 8 bases. There are 15 residues in the CDR3. V shed 2 bases, J shed 8 bases, and the junction held 9 bases outside the gene matches. Germline CDR1 and CDR2: SGHRS and YFSETQ.

The CDR3 coding sequence is TGCGCCAGCAGTGAGTGGGCTAGCGGGTCCTACGAGCAGTACTTC. Protein product: CASSEWASGSYEQYF. The chain recombines TRBV10-2 with TRBJ2-7; 8 positions match TRBD2. The V and J ends lost 1 base and 1 base, in that order; junction bases with no gene match: 3. CDR3 length: 15 residues. CDR1 is WSHSY, CDR2 SAAADI, per germline.

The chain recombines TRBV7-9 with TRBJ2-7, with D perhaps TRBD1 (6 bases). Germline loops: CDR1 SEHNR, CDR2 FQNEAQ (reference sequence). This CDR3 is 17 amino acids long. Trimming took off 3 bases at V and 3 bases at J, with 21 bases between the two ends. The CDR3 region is CASSFWPLRQANYEQYF. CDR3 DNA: TGTGCCAGCAGCTTTTGGCCCCTCCGACAGGCGAACTACGAGCAGTACTTC.

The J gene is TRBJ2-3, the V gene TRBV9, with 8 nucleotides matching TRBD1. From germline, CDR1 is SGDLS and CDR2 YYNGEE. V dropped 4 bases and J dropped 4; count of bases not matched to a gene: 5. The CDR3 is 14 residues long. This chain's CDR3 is CASSTQGAPDTQYF. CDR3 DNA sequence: TGTGCCAGCAGCACCCAGGGGGCACCAGATACGCAGTATTTT.

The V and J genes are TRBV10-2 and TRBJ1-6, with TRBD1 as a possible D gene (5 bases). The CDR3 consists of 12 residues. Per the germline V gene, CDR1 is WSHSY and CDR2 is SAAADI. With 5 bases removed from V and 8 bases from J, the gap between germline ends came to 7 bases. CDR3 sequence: CASSWGDSPLHF. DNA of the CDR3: TGCGCCAGCAGTTGGGGGGATTCACCCCTCCACTTT.

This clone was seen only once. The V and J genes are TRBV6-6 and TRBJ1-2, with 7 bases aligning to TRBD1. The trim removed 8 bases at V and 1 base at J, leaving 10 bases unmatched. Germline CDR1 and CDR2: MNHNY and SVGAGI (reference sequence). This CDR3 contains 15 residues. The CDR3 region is CASRDRHPNNYGYTF. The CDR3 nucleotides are TGTGCCAGCCGGGACAGACACCCAAATAACTATGGCTACACCTTC.

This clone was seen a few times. Here the CDR3 reads CASSSTPSYEQYF. CDR3 nucleotides: TGTGCCAGCAGCTCGACACCCTCCTACGAGCAGTACTTC. The gene calls are TRBV5-6 and TRBJ2-7; no reliable D call. V lost 3 bases and J lost 0, with 7 bases in between. The CDR3 sequence is 13 residues long. Per germline, CDR1 SGHDT and CDR2 YYEEEE.

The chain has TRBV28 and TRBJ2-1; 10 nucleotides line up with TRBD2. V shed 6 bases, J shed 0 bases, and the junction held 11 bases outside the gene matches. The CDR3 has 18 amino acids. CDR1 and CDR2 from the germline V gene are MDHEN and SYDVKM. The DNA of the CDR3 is TGTGCCAGCAGCCGATACTGGGCTAGCGGGAGCTCCTACAATGAGCAGTTCTTC. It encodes CASSRYWASGSSYNEQFF. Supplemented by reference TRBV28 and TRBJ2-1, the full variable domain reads DVKVTQSSRYLVKRTGEKVFLECVQDMDHENMFWYRQDPGLGLRLIYFSYDVKMKEKGDIPEGYSVSREKKERFSLILESASTNQTSMYLCASSRYWASGSSYNEQFFGPGTRLTVL.

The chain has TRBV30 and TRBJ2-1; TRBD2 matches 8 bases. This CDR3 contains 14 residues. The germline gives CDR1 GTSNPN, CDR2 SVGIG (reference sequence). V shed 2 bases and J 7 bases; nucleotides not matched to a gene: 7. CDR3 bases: TGTGCCTGGAGTTCGGGACTAGGGGAGAATGAGCAGTTCTTC. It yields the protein CAWSSGLGENEQFF.

The CDR3 DNA is TGTGCCTGGAGTTTCAGGGAGAACACTGAAGCTTTCTTT. Its protein product is CAWSFRENTEAFF. J is TRBJ1-1 and V is TRBV30; possible D gene TRBD1, 5 bases. This CDR3 comprises 13 residues. The V and J ends lost 2 bases and 1 base respectively, with 8 bases between them. Germline V lookup: CDR1 GTSNPN, CDR2 SVGIG (reference sequence).

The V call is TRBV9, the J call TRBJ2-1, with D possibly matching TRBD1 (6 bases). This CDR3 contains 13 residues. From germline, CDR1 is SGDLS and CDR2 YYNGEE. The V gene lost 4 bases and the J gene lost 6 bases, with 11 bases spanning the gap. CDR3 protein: CASSPPRGNEQFF. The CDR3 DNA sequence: TGTGCCAGCAGCCCCCCCAGGGGCAATGAGCAGTTCTTC.

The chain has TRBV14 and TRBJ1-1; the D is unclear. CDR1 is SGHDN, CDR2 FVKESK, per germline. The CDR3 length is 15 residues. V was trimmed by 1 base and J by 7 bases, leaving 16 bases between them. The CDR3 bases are TGTGCCAGCAGCCAAGTTCCGACCTGGGGAGATGAAGCTTTCTTT. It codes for CASSQVPTWGDEAFF. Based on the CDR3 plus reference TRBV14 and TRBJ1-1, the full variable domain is EAGVTQFPSHSVIEKGQTVTLRCDPISGHDNLYWYRRVMGKEIKFLLHFVKESKQDESGMPNNRFLAERTGGTYSTLKVQPAELEDSGVYFCASSQVPTWGDEAFFGQGTRLTVV.

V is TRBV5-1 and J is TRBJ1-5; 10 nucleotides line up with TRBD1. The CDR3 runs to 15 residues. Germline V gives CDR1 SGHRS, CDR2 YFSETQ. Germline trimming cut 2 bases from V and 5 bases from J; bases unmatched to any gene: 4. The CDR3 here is CASSLTGTGDQPQHF. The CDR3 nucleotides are TGCGCCAGCAGCTTAACCGGGACAGGGGATCAGCCCCAGCATTTT.

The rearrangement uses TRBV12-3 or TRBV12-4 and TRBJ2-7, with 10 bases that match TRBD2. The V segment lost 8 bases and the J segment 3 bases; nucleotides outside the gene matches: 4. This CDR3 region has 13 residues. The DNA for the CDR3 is TGTGCCAGCTCCGGGACTAGCGACTACGAGCAGTACTTC. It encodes CASSGTSDYEQYF.

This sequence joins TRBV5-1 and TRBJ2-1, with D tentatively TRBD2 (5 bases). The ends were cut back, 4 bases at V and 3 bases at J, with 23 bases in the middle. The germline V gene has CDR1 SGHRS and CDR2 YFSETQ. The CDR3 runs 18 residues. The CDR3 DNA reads TGCGCCAGCAGCCGTCGGGCCGACTACGGGGATTACTACAATGAGCAGTTCTTC. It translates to CASSRRADYGDYYNEQFF. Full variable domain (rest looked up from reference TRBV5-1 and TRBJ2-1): KAGVTQTPRYLIKTRGQQVTLSCSPISGHRSVSWYQQTPGQGLQFLFEYFSETQRNKGNFPGRFSGRQFSNSRSEMNVSTLELGDSALYLCASSRRADYGDYYNEQFFGPGTRLTVL.

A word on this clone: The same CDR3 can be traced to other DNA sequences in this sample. Here the CDR3 reads CASSLAGNQPQHF. In nucleotides, the CDR3 is TGCGCCAGCAGCTTGGCAGGGAATCAGCCCCAGCATTTT. This chain uses TRBV5-1 with TRBJ1-5; a possible D gene is TRBD1 (5 bases). Deletions cut 0 bases from V and 4 bases from J, with 5 bases between. The CDR3 runs 13 residues. Germline CDR1 is SGHRS and CDR2 is YFSETQ. The full variable domain, rest sourced from reference TRBV5-1 and TRBJ1-5, is KAGVTQTPRYLIKTRGQQVTLSCSPISGHRSVSWYQQTPGQGLQFLFEYFSETQRNKGNFPGRFSGRQFSNSRSEMNVSTLELGDSALYLCASSLAGNQPQHFGDGTRLSIL.

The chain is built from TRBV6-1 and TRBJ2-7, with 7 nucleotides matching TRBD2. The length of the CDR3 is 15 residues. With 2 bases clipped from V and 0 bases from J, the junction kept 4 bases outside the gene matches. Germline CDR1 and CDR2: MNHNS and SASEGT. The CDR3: CASSESWGGSYEQYF. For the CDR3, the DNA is TGTGCCAGCAGTGAAAGCTGGGGGGGCTCCTACGAGCAGTACTTC.

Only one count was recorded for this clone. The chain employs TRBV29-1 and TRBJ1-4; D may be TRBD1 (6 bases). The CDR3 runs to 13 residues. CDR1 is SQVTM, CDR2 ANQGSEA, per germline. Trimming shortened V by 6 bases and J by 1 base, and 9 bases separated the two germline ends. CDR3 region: CSVNRVTNEKLFF. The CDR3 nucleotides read TGCAGCGTCAACAGGGTAACTAATGAAAAACTGTTTTTT.

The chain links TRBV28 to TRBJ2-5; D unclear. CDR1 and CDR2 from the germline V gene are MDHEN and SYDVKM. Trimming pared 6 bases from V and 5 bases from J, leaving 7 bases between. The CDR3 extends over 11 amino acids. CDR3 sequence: CASSSFETQYF. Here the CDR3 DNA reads TGTGCCAGCAGCTCCTTTGAGACCCAGTACTTC.

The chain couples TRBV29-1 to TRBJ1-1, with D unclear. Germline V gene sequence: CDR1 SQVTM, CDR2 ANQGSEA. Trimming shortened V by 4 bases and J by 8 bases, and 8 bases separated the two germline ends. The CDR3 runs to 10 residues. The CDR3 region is CSVASREAFF. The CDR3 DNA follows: TGCAGCGTTGCTTCCAGGGAAGCTTTCTTT.